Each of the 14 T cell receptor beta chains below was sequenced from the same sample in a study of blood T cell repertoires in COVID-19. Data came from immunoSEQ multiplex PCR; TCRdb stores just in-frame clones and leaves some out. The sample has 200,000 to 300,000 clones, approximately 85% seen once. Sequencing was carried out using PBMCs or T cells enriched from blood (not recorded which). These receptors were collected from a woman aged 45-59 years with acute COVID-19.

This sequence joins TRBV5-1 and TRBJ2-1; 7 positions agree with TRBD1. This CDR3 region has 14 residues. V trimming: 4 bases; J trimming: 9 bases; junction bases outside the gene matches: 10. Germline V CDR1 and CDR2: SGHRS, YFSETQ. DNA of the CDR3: TGCGCCAGCAGCCAAGGGGACAGATGGGGTGAGCAGTTCTTC. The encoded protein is CASSQGDRWGEQFF. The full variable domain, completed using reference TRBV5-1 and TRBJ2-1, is KAGVTQTPRYLIKTRGQQVTLSCSPISGHRSVSWYQQTPGQGLQFLFEYFSETQRNKGNFPGRFSGRQFSNSRSEMNVSTLELGDSALYLCASSQGDRWGEQFFGPGTRLTVL.

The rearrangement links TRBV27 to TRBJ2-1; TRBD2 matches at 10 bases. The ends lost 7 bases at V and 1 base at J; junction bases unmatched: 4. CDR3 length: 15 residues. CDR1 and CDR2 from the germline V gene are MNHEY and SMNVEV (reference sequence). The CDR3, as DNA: TGTGCCAGCAACGGACTAGCGGATTCCTACAATGAGCAGTTCTTC. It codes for CASNGLADSYNEQFF.

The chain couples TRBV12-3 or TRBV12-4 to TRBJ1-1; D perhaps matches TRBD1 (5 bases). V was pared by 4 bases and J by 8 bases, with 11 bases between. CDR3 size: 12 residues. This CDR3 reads CASSSSDREAFF. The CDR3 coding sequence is TGTGCCAGCAGTTCCTCCGACAGAGAAGCTTTCTTT.

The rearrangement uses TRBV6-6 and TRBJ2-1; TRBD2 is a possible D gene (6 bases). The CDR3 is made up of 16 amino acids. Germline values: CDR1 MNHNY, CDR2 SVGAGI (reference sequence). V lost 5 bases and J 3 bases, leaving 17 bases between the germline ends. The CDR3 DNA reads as TGTGCCAGCAGTGGCGGGACCAACATCTACTACAATGAGCAGTTCTTC. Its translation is CASSGGTNIYYNEQFF.

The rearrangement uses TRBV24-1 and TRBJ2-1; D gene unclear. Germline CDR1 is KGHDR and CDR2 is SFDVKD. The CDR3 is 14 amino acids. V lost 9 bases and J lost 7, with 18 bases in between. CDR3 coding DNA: TGTGCCACCGCCCCTGCCGGTGGTCGGAATGAGCAGTTCTTC. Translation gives CATAPAGGRNEQFF.

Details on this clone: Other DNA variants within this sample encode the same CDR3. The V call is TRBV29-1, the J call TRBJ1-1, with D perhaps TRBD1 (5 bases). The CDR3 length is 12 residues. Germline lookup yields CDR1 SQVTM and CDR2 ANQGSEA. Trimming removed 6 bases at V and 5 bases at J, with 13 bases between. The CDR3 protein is CSVEDGGTEAFF. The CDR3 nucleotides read TGCAGCGTGGAGGACGGGGGTACTGAAGCTTTCTTT.

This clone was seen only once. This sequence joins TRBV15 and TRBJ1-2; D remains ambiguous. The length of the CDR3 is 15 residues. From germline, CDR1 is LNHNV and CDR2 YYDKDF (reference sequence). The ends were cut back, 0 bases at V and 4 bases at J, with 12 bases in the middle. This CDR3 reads CATSREDAGSYGYTF. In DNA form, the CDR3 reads TGTGCCACCAGCAGAGAGGACGCCGGGAGCTATGGCTACACCTTC.

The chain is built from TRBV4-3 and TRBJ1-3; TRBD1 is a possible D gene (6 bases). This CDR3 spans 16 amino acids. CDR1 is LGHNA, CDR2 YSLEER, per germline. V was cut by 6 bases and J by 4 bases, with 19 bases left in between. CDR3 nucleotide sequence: TGCGCCAGCAGACAATCAAACCAGGGGCTAGGAAACACCATATATTTT. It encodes CASRQSNQGLGNTIYF.

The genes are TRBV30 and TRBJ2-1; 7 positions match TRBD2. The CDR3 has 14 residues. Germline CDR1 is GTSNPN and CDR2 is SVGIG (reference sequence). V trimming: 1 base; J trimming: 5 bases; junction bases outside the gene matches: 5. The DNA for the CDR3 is TGTGCCTGGAGTGACGGGGGGTACCACAATGAGCAGTTCTTC. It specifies CAWSDGGYHNEQFF.

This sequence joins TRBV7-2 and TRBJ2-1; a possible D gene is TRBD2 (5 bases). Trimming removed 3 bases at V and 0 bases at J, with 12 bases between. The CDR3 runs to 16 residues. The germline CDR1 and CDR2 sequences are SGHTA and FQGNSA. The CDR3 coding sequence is TGTGCCAGCAGCTTTGGCGGGTCGAGCTCCTACAATGAGCAGTTCTTC. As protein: CASSFGGSSSYNEQFF. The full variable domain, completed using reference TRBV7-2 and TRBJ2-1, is GAGVSQSPSNKVTEKGKDVELRCDPISGHTALYWYRQSLGQGLEFLIYFQGNSAPDKSGLPSDRFSAERTGGSVSTLTIQRTQQEDSAVYLCASSFGGSSSYNEQFFGPGTRLTVL.

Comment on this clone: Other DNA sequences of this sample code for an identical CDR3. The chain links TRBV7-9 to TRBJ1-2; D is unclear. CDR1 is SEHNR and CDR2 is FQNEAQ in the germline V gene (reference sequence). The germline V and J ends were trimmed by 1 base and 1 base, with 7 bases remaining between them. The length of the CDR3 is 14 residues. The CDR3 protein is CASSLGASNYGYTF. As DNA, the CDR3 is TGTGCCAGCAGCTTAGGGGCGAGTAACTATGGCTACACCTTC.

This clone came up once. DNA for the CDR3: TGTGCCAGTAGTCCGACCGGACAGCTCTCCTACGAGCAGTACTTC. It yields the protein CASSPTGQLSYEQYF. The gene calls are TRBV19 and TRBJ2-7, with a possible D match to TRBD1 (6 bases). In germline, CDR1 is LNHDA, CDR2 SQIVND (reference sequence). This CDR3 contains 15 residues. Trimming took off 5 bases at V and 0 bases at J, with 14 bases between the two ends. Complete variable domain (other parts from reference TRBV19 and TRBJ2-7): DGGITQSPKYLFRKEGQNVTLSCEQNLNHDAMYWYRQDPGQGLRLIYYSQIVNDFQKGDIAEGYSVSREKKESFPLTVTSAQKNPTAFYLCASSPTGQLSYEQYFGPGTRLTVT.

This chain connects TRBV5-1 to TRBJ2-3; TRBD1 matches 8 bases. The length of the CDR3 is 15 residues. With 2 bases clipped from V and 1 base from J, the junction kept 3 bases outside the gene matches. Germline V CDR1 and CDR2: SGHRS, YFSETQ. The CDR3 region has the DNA TGCGCCAGCAGCTTCACAGGGGGAGGCACAGATACGCAGTATTTT. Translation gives CASSFTGGGTDTQYF.

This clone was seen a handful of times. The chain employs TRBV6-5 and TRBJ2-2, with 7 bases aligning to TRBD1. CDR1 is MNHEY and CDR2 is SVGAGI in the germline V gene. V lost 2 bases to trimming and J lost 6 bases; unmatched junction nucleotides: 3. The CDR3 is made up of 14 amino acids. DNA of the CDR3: TGTGCCAGCAGTTACAGTCAGGGGGCCGGGGAGCTGTTTTTT. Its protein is CASSYSQGAGELFF.